Here is one T cell receptor (beta chain) with its context. Other DNA sequences in the sample encode the same CDR3. Trimming took 5 bases from V and 7 from J, leaving 15 bases between them. Germline-derived CDR1 and CDR2 are SGHRS and YFSETQ. The CDR3 spans 14 residues. Per the original methods: Nucleated cell number was recorded as an estimate derived from reference gene primer amplification. Sequencing was performed with immunoSEQ multiplex PCR; in TCRdb, only in-frame clones are kept and a portion is missing. V, J and clone size are taken as reported in that table, and D and trimming were inferred from the DNA itself. The table records 150,000 to 200,000 clones, approximately 85% of them present only once. This specimen comes from a study of blood T cell repertoires in COVID-19. Study summary: Sites across the United States, Italy and Spain contributed samples from acute and convalescent COVID-19. PBMCs, B-cell-depleted T cells, or T cells provided the cDNA or gDNA that made up the material.

The source of this sequence is a man older than 75 with COVID-19, enrolled during active disease. The sequenced material came from peripheral blood. V usage is TRBV5-1 and J usage is TRBJ1-4; D possibly corresponds to TRBD1 (6 bases). The CDR3 loop reads CASSLSGVGEKLFF. The CDR3 nucleotides read TGCGCCAGCAGTTTGTCAGGGGTGGGTGAAAAACTGTTTTTT.